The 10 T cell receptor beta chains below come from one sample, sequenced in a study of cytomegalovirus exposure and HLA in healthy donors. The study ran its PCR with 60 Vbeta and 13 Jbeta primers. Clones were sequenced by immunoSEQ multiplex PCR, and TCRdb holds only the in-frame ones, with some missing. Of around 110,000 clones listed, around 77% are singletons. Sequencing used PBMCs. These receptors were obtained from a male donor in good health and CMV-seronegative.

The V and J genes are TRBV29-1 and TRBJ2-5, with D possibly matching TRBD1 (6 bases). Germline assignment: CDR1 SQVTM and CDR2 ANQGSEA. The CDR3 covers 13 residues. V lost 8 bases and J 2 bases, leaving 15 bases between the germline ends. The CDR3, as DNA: TGCAGCATCAGGGGATCCCAACAAGAGACCCAGTACTTC. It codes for CSIRGSQQETQYF.

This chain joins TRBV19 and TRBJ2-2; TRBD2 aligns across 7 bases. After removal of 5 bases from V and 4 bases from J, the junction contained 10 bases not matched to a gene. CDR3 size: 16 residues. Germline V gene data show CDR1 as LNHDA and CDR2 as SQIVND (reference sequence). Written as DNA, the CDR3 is TGTGCCAGTAGTTACTACGTGGGGGAGGGCACCGGGGAGCTGTTTTTT. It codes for CASSYYVGEGTGELFF.

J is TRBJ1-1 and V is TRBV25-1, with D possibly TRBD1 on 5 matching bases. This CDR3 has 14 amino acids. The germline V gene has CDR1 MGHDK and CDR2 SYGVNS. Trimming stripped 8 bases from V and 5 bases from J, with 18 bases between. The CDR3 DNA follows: TGTGCCAGCGGGACTCCTATCAAGAGTACTGAAGCTTTCTTT. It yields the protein CASGTPIKSTEAFF.

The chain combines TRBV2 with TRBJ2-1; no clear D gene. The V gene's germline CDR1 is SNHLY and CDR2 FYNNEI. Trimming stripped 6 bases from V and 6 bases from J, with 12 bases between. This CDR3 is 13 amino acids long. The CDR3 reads CASSLTTTNEQFF. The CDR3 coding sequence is TGTGCCAGCAGCCTCACTACCACCAATGAGCAGTTCTTC.

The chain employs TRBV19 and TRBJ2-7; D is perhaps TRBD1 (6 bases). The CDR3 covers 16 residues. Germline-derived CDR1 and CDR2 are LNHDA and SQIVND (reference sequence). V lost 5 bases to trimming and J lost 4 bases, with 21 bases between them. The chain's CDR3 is CASSSSSYPGVYEQYF. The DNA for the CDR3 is TGTGCCAGTAGTTCATCTTCCTATCCAGGGGTTTACGAGCAGTACTTC.

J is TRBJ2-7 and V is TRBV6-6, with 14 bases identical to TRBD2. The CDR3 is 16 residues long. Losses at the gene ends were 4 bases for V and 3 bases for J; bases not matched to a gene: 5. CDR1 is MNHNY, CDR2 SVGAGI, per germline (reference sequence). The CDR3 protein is CASSLPGTSGSYEQYF. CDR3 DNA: TGTGCCAGCAGTTTACCCGGGACTAGCGGGAGCTACGAGCAGTACTTC.

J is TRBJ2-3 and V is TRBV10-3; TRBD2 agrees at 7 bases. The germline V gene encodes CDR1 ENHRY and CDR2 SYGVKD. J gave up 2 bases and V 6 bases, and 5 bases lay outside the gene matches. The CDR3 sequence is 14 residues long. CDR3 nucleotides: TGTGCCATCAGGCCTAGCGGAGCCACAGATACGCAGTATTTT. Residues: CAIRPSGATDTQYF.

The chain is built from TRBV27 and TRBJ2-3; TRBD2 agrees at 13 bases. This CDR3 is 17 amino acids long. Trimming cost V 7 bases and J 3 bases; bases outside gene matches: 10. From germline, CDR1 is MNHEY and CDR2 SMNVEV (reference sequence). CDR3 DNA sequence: TGTGCCAGCACCCCCCCGGGACTAGCGGGAAAAACAGATACGCAGTATTTT. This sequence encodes CASTPPGLAGKTDTQYF.

CDR3 DNA: TGTGCCAGCATGAATATAGGGAGAAACACCGGGGAGCTGTTTTTT. Amino acids: CASMNIGRNTGELFF. The rearrangement joins TRBV28 to TRBJ2-2; possible D gene TRBD2, 5 bases. The CDR3 extends over 15 amino acids. Per germline, CDR1 MDHEN and CDR2 SYDVKM. Trimming left V 7 bases short and J 2 bases short, with 14 bases between.

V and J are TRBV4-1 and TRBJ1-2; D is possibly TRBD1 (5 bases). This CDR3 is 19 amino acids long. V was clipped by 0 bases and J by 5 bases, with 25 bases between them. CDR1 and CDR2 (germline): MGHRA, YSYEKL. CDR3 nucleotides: TGCGCCAGCAGCCAAGATGGTCAGTGGGGCAGGGCTGGAAGGTATGGCTACACCTTC. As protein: CASSQDGQWGRAGRYGYTF.